Listed below are T cell receptor beta chains from one sample, sequenced in a study of blood T cell repertoires in COVID-19. Profiling relied on immunoSEQ multiplex PCR, and the TCRdb table lists in-frame clones only, not all of them. Among several thousand clones, roughly 85% were seen once, and the ten largest hold less than 9%. Sample: peripheral blood. These receptors were obtained from a human donor with active COVID-19. The donor label of this sample is uncertain. The CDR3 runs from the conserved cysteine through the conserved F or W. A D gene is named only where the DNA matches it firmly. Rows give clone size only sometimes, using once, few, many, or a class for an expanded clone.

cdr3_nt,cdr3_aa,d_call,clone_size,v_call,j_call
TGTGCCAGCAGCTTAACAGGGGATACGCAGTATTTT,CASSLTGDTQYF,.,.,TRBV6-6,TRBJ2-3
TGTGCCAGCAGCTCCCGCGACAGGGGTGAAGAGACCCAGTACTTC,CASSSRDRGEETQYF,TRBD1,.,TRBV7-9,TRBJ2-5
TGTGCCAGCAGCCTACTCGGACAGACCGGGGCCAACGTCCTGACTTTC,CASSLLGQTGANVLTF,.,.,TRBV7-9,TRBJ2-6
TGTGCCAGCAGCTTAGGCACTATCGATGAGCAGTTCTTC,CASSLGTIDEQFF,.,.,TRBV11-3,TRBJ2-1
TGTGCCAGCAGTCCCGGGACTAGCGGATTCACAGATACGCAGTATTTT,CASSPGTSGFTDTQYF,TRBD2,.,TRBV2,TRBJ2-3
TGTGCCAGCAGCCCCCCCCGTCGGGTTTCAACAACCACTGAAGCTTTCTTT,CASSPPRRVSTTTEAFF,.,.,TRBV7-9,TRBJ1-1
TGTGCCAGCAGTGAAACAGGGGCAGGGAACACTGAAGCTTTCTTT,CASSETGAGNTEAFF,TRBD1,.,TRBV25-1,TRBJ1-1
TGTGCCAGCAGCGTAGGAGGGTCGGGACAGGGACCTAATGAAAAACTGTTTTTT,CASSVGGSGQGPNEKLFF,TRBD1,.,TRBV9,TRBJ1-4
TGTGCCAGTCGTCACCGGGACAGACGGGAAAAACTGTTTTTT,CASRHRDRREKLFF,TRBD1,large,TRBV6-5,TRBJ1-4
TGTGCCAGCACTGGGGGGAGCACTGAAGCTTTCTTT,CASTGGSTEAFF,.,.,TRBV6-5,TRBJ1-1